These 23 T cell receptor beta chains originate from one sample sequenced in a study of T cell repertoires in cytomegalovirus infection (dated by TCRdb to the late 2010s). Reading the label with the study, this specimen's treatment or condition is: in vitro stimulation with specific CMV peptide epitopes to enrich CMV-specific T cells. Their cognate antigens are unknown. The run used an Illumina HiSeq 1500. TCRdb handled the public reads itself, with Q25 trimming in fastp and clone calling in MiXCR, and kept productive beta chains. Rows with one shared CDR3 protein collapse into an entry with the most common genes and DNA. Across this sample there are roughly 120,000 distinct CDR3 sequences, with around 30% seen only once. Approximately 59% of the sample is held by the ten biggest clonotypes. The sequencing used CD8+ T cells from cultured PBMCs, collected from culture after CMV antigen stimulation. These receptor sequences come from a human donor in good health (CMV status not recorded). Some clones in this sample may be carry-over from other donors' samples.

This CDR3 is CASSVGGSPLHF. CDR3 nucleotide sequence: TGTGCCAGCAGCGTTGGGGGATCACCCCTCCACTTT. The chain couples TRBV7-9 to TRBJ1-6, with D tentatively TRBD1 (5 bases). The germline V gene has CDR1 SEHNR and CDR2 FQNEAQ (reference sequence). Trimming removed 5 bases from V and 10 bases from J, with 9 bases in between. This CDR3 is 12 amino acids long. Full variable domain (remainder filled in from reference TRBV7-9 and TRBJ1-6): DTGVSQNPRHKITKRGQNVTFRCDPISEHNRLYWYRQTLGQGPEFLTYFQNEAQLEKSRLLSDRFSAERPKGSFSTLEIQRTEQGDSAMYLCASSVGGSPLHFGNGTRLTVT.

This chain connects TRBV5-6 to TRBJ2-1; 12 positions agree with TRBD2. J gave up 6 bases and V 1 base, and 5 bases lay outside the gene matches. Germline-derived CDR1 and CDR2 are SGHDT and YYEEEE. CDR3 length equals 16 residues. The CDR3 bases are TGTGCCAGCAGCTTGCCTAGCGGGGGGGTTGGCAATGAGCAGTTCTTC. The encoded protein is CASSLPSGGVGNEQFF.

CDR3 region: CASSPGAVWLYEQYF. CDR3 in DNA: TGTGCCAGCAGCCCAGGGGCGGTTTGGCTTTACGAGCAGTACTTC. The rearrangement joins TRBV7-6 to TRBJ2-7; the D gene is possibly TRBD1 (6 bases). Per germline, CDR1 SGHVS and CDR2 FNYEAQ. The V end lost 5 bases, the J end lost 4 bases, and 18 bases lay between the germline ends. The CDR3 sequence is 15 residues long.

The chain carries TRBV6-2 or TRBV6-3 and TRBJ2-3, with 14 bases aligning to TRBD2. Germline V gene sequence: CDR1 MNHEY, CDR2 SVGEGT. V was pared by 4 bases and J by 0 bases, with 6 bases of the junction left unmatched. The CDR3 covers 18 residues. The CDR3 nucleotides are TGTGCCAGCAGTTGGAGGACTAGCGGGGGGATTAGCACAGATACGCAGTATTTT. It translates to CASSWRTSGGISTDTQYF.

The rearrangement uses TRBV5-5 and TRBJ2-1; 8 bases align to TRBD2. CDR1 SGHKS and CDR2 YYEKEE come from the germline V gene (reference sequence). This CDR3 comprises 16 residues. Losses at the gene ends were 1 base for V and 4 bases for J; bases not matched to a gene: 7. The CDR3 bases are TGTGCCAGCAGCTTGACCTGGGCGGGGGGATACAATGAGCAGTTCTTC. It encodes CASSLTWAGGYNEQFF.

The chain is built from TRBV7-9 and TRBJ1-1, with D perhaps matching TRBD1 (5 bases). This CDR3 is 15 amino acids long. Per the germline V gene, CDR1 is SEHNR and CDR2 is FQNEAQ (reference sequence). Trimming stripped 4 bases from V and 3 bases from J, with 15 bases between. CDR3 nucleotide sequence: TGTGCCAGCAGCTCCCCGGGGAGGGGAGACACTGAAGCTTTCTTT. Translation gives CASSSPGRGDTEAFF. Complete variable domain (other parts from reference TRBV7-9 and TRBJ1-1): DTGVSQNPRHKITKRGQNVTFRCDPISEHNRLYWYRQTLGQGPEFLTYFQNEAQLEKSRLLSDRFSAERPKGSFSTLEIQRTEQGDSAMYLCASSSPGRGDTEAFFGQGTRLTVV.

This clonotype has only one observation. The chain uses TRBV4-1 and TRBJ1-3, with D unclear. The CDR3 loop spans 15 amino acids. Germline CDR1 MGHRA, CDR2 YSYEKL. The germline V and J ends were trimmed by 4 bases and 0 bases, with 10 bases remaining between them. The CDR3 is CASSPDGSSGNTIYF. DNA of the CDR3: TGCGCCAGCAGCCCCGACGGTAGCTCTGGAAACACCATATATTTT.

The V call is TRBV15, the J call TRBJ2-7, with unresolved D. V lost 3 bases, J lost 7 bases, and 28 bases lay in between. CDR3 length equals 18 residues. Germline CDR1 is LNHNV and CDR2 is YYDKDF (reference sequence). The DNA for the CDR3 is TGTGCCACCAGCAGTATACCGCTTACGGTCCAGGTCTTGGAGGAGCAGTACTTC. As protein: CATSSIPLTVQVLEEQYF.

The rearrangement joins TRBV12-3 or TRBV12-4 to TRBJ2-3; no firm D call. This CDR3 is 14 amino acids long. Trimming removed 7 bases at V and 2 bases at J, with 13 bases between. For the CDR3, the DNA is TGTGCCAGCACTTCAACGACCTACACAGATACGCAGTATTTT. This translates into CASTSTTYTDTQYF.

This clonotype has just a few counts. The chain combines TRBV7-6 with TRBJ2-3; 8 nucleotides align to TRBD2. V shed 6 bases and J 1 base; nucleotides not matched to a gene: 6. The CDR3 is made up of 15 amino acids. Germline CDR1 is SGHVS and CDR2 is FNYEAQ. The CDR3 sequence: CASRLRGEGTDTQYF. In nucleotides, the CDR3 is TGTGCCAGCAGATTGCGGGGGGAGGGCACAGATACGCAGTATTTT.

CDR3 residues: CASSHSGIEAFF. As DNA, the CDR3 is TGTGCCAGCAGTCACTCAGGGATTGAAGCTTTCTTT. The chain uses TRBV12-3 or TRBV12-4 and TRBJ1-1; perhaps TRBD1 as D (5 bases). The CDR3 loop spans 12 amino acids. V lost 5 bases, J lost 7 bases, and 11 bases lay in between.

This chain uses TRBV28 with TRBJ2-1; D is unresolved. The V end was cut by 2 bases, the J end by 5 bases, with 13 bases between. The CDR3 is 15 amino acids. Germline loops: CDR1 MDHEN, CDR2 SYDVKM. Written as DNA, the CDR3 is TGTGCCAGCAGTTTAGTACAGCGTACCGACAATGAGCAGTTCTTC. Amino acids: CASSLVQRTDNEQFF.

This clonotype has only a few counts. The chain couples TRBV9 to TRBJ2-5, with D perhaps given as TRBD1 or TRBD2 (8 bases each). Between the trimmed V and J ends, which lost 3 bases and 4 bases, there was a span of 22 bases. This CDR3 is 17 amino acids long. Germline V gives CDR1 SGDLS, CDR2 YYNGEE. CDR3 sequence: CASSGPPGGGTGETQYF. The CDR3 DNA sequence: TGTGCCAGCAGCGGACCCCCCGGGGGGGGGACAGGAGAGACCCAGTACTTC.

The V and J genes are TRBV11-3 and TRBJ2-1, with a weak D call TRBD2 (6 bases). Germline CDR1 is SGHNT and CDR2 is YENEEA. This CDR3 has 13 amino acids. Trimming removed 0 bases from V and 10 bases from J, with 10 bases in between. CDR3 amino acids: CASSLDFAGEQFF. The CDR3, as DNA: TGTGCCAGCAGCTTAGATTTTGCGGGAGAGCAGTTCTTC.

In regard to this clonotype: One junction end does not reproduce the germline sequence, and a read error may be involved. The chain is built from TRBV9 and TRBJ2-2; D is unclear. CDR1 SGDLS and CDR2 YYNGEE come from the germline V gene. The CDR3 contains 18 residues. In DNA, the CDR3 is TGTGCCAGCAACGTAGCTACATTCGGCGTCGCGAACACCGGGGAGCTGTTTTTT. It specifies CASNVATFGVANTGELFF.

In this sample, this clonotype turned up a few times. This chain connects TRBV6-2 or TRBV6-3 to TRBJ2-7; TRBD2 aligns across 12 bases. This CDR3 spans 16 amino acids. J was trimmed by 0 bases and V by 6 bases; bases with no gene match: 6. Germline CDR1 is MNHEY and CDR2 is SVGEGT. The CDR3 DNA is TGTGCCAGCAGCCTAGCGGGGGGGCTAGGCTCCTACGAGCAGTACTTC. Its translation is CASSLAGGLGSYEQYF.

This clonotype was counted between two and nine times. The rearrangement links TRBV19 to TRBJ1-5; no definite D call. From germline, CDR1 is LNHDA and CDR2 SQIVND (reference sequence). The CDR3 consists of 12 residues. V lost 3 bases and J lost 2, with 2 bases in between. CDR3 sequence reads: CASSIGNQPQHF. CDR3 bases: TGTGCCAGTAGTATTGGCAATCAGCCCCAGCATTTT. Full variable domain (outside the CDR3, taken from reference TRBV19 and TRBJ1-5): DGGITQSPKYLFRKEGQNVTLSCEQNLNHDAMYWYRQDPGQGLRLIYYSQIVNDFQKGDIAEGYSVSREKKESFPLTVTSAQKNPTAFYLCASSIGNQPQHFGDGTRLSIL.

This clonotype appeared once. The CDR3 protein is CASSYHLLNTEAFF. DNA of the CDR3: TGTGCCAGCAGTTACCACCTTCTGAACACTGAAGCTTTCTTT. This chain connects TRBV6-5 to TRBJ1-1; D gene ambiguous. The V gene's germline CDR1 is MNHEY and CDR2 SVGAGI. The CDR3 has 14 amino acids. With 2 bases removed from V and 0 bases from J, the gap between germline ends came to 7 bases.

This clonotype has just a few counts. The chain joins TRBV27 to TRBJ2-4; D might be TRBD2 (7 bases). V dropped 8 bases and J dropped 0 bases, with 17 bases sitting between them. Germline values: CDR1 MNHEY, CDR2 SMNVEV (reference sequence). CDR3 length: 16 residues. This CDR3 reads CASSLIGGVAKNIQYF. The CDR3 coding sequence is TGTGCCAGCTCCCTCATAGGGGGGGTAGCCAAAAACATTCAGTACTTC.

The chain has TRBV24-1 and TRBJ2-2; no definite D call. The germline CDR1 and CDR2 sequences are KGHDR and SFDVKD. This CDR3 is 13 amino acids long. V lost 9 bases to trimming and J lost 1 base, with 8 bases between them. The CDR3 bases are TGTGCCACCGGGGTTGTGAACACCGGGGAGCTGTTTTTT. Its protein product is CATGVVNTGELFF.

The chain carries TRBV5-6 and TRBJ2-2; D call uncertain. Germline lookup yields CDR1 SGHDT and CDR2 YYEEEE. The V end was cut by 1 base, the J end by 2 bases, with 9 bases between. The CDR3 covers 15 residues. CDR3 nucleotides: TGTGCCAGCAGCTTGAACGGCATAAACACCGGGGAGCTGTTTTTT. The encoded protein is CASSLNGINTGELFF. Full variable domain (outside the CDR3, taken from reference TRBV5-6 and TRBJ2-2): DAGVTQSPTHLIKTRGQQVTLRCSPKSGHDTVSWYQQALGQGPQFIFQYYEEEERQRGNFPDRFSGHQFPNYSSELNVNALLLGDSALYLCASSLNGINTGELFFGEGSRLTVL.

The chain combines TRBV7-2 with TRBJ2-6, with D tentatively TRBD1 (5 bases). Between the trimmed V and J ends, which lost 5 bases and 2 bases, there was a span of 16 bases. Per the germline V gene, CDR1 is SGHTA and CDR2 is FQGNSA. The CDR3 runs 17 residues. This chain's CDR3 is CASSLSGARAGANVLTF. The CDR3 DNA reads TGTGCCAGCAGCCTTAGTGGGGCCAGGGCTGGGGCCAACGTCCTGACTTTC. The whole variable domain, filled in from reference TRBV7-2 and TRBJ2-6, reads GAGVSQSPSNKVTEKGKDVELRCDPISGHTALYWYRQSLGQGLEFLIYFQGNSAPDKSGLPSDRFSAERTGGSVSTLTIQRTQQEDSAVYLCASSLSGARAGANVLTFGAGSRLTVL.

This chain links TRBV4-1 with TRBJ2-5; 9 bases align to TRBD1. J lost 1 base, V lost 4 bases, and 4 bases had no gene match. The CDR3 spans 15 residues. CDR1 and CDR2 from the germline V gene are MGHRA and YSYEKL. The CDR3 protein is CASSRETGGQETQYF. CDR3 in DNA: TGCGCCAGCAGCCGCGAGACAGGGGGCCAAGAGACCCAGTACTTC.